Below, 21 T cell receptor beta chains from the same sample are listed, as sequenced in a study of T-cell memory formation after mild COVID-19. Each CDR3 protein is one row after TCRdb ran MiXCR on the 5' RACE reads. The table includes roughly 340,000 distinct CDR3 sequences, more than 15% detected once. Sequenced material: PBMCs or a T cell subset sorted from them (not recorded which). All receptors come from a man aged 18 to 29 who had mild COVID-19 (a few samples of this study predate the infection). Cell type and time point are not known.

In its sample, this clonotype was seen once. The V gene is TRBV2, the J gene TRBJ2-1; D perhaps matches TRBD2 (6 bases). The V end was cut by 4 bases, the J end by 2 bases, with 21 bases between. Germline CDR1 is SNHLY and CDR2 is FYNNEI. The CDR3 contains 18 residues. CDR3 sequence: CASSAVGASGDPYNEQFF. The CDR3 bases are TGTGCCAGCAGTGCGGTCGGGGCCTCGGGGGACCCCTACAATGAGCAGTTCTTC.

This chain connects TRBV29-1 to TRBJ2-7, with unresolved D. CDR3 length: 12 amino acids. The germline V and J ends were trimmed by 6 bases and 6 bases, with 15 bases remaining between them. The V gene's germline CDR1 is SQVTM and CDR2 ANQGSEA. The CDR3 loop is CSVEITLGEQYF. The CDR3 region has the DNA TGCAGCGTCGAAATCACTCTCGGCGAGCAGTACTTC.

The V call is TRBV6-5, the J call TRBJ1-1; possibly TRBD1 for D (6 bases). The V gene's germline CDR1 is MNHEY and CDR2 SVGAGI. The V and J ends lost 2 bases and 3 bases respectively, with 10 bases between them. The CDR3 is made up of 14 amino acids. CDR3 sequence: CASSYQGRDTEAFF. In DNA form, the CDR3 reads TGTGCCAGCAGTTACCAGGGGCGTGACACTGAAGCTTTCTTT.

The genes are TRBV4-1 and TRBJ2-1; a weak D match, TRBD2 (5 bases). CDR1 is MGHRA, CDR2 YSYEKL, per germline. V lost 4 bases and J 1 base, leaving 11 bases between the germline ends. This CDR3 has 15 residues. The CDR3 nucleotides read TGCGCCAGCAGCCGAGCCGGGGTATCCTACAATGAGCAGTTCTTC. As protein: CASSRAGVSYNEQFF.

This chain links TRBV3-1 with TRBJ1-4; D is ambiguous. The germline V gene has CDR1 LGHDT and CDR2 YNNKEL (reference sequence). Deletions cut 2 bases from V and 10 bases from J, with 8 bases between. CDR3 length equals 12 residues. CDR3 protein: CASSQRTRKLFF. DNA for the CDR3: TGTGCCAGCAGCCAAAGGACCCGAAAACTGTTTTTT.

CDR3 in DNA: TGTGCCAGCAGTTACTCAGTTAGGGGAAATCAGCCCCAGCATTTT. This codes for CASSYSVRGNQPQHF. The chain carries TRBV6-2 or TRBV6-3 and TRBJ1-5; a weak D match, TRBD1 (5 bases). V was trimmed by 0 bases and J by 4 bases, leaving 10 bases between them. The CDR3 consists of 15 residues. Germline CDR1 MNHEY, CDR2 SVGEGT.

This clonotype was seen a few times. J is TRBJ1-1 and V is TRBV2; D remains unclear. Trimming left V 11 bases short and J 5 bases short, with 18 bases between. Germline loops: CDR1 SNHLY, CDR2 FYNNEI. CDR3 length equals 13 residues. DNA of the CDR3: TGTGCCGGTATAAGAGACGGGCGGACTGAAGCTTTCTTT. This codes for CAGIRDGRTEAFF.

This clonotype was counted a few times. The chain combines TRBV27 with TRBJ1-2, with TRBD1 matching 7 bases. Germline V lookup: CDR1 MNHEY, CDR2 SMNVEV (reference sequence). This CDR3 contains 14 residues. With V trimmed by 5 bases and J by 8 bases, 11 bases remained unmatched. Here the CDR3 DNA reads TGTGCCAGCAGTACTACCGGGACAGAAATGGGCTACACCTTC. As protein: CASSTTGTEMGYTF.

In its sample, this clonotype was seen many times. The chain recombines TRBV6-1 with TRBJ2-7; D not resolved. Trimming took off 10 bases at V and 0 bases at J, with 13 bases between the two ends. Germline V gene sequence: CDR1 MNHNS, CDR2 SASEGT. The CDR3 is made up of 13 amino acids. In DNA form, the CDR3 reads TGTGCCATCCGGGCACCCAGCTCCTACGAGCAGTACGTC. It translates to CAIRAPSSYEQYV.

V is TRBV5-1 and J is TRBJ2-5; D unclear. This CDR3 contains 14 residues. With 4 bases removed from V and 5 bases from J, the gap between germline ends came to 15 bases. Per germline, CDR1 SGHRS and CDR2 YFSETQ. CDR3 sequence reads: CASSPSDLRETQYF. CDR3 sequence (DNA): TGCGCCAGCAGCCCCTCGGACCTACGGGAGACCCAGTACTTC. Based on the CDR3 plus reference TRBV5-1 and TRBJ2-5, the full variable domain is KAGVTQTPRYLIKTRGQQVTLSCSPISGHRSVSWYQQTPGQGLQFLFEYFSETQRNKGNFPGRFSGRQFSNSRSEMNVSTLELGDSALYLCASSPSDLRETQYFGPGTRLLVL.

The rearrangement links TRBV28 to TRBJ2-3; no clear D. Germline V gene lookup returns CDR1 MDHEN and CDR2 SYDVKM. Trimming shortened V by 1 base and J by 0 bases, and 5 bases separated the two germline ends. CDR3 length equals 14 residues. CDR3 region: CASSLSVSTDTQYF. CDR3 sequence (DNA): TGTGCCAGCAGTTTATCTGTCAGCACAGATACGCAGTATTTT. Using reference TRBV28 and TRBJ2-3 for the parts outside the CDR3, the full variable domain is DVKVTQSSRYLVKRTGEKVFLECVQDMDHENMFWYRQDPGLGLRLIYFSYDVKMKEKGDIPEGYSVSREKKERFSLILESASTNQTSMYLCASSLSVSTDTQYFGPGTRLTVL.

The V and J genes are TRBV6-1 and TRBJ1-4; D is possibly TRBD1 (5 bases). Germline V gene sequence: CDR1 MNHNS, CDR2 SASEGT. The CDR3 runs to 14 residues. V was shortened by 0 bases and J by 7 bases, with 9 bases between the two germline ends. The CDR3 is CASSEAQGGEKLFF. In nucleotides, the CDR3 is TGTGCCAGCAGTGAAGCCCAGGGCGGTGAAAAACTGTTTTTT.

This clonotype was seen only a few times. The CDR3 nucleotides read TGTGCCAGCAGCCAGGGGGTGACAGGGACCACAGATACGCAGTATTTT. It translates to CASSQGVTGTTDTQYF. The rearrangement uses TRBV4-2 and TRBJ2-3, with 7 bases fitting TRBD1. Germline loops: CDR1 LGHNA, CDR2 YNFKEQ. V was clipped by 3 bases and J by 2 bases; unmatched bases: 8. The CDR3 totals 16 residues.

In nucleotides, the CDR3 is TGTGCCAGCAGCTCGGGACAGGGGATTGCCTACGAGCAGTACGTC. Translating gives CASSSGQGIAYEQYV. This chain connects TRBV5-8 to TRBJ2-7; 10 nucleotides agree with TRBD1. The germline gives CDR1 SGHTS, CDR2 YDEGEE. The length of the CDR3 is 15 residues. V was clipped by 3 bases and J by 2 bases; unmatched bases: 5.

This clonotype has a handful of counts. The chain combines TRBV5-1 with TRBJ1-4; D possibly corresponds to TRBD1 (6 bases). Trimming stripped 3 bases from V and 1 base from J, with 10 bases between. Germline CDR1 SGHRS, CDR2 YFSETQ. The CDR3 length is 15 residues. CDR3 residues: CASSSQGGTNEKLFF. CDR3 nucleotide sequence: TGCGCCAGCAGCTCCCAAGGGGGAACTAATGAAAAACTGTTTTTT. The full variable domain, in which reference TRBV5-1 and TRBJ1-4 provide the parts outside the CDR3, is KAGVTQTPRYLIKTRGQQVTLSCSPISGHRSVSWYQQTPGQGLQFLFEYFSETQRNKGNFPGRFSGRQFSNSRSEMNVSTLELGDSALYLCASSSQGGTNEKLFFGSGTQLSVL.

This clonotype was detected many times. This sequence joins TRBV7-9 and TRBJ2-3; a weak D match, TRBD1 (6 bases). V was cut by 2 bases and J by 5 bases, with 14 bases left in between. The CDR3 runs 15 residues. Germline V CDR1 and CDR2: SEHNR, FQNEAQ (reference sequence). The chain's CDR3 is CASSLPRGTRDTQYF. CDR3 bases: TGTGCCAGCAGCTTACCGAGGGGGACGAGAGATACGCAGTATTTT.

The chain employs TRBV28 and TRBJ2-4; TRBD2 might be the D (6 bases). The V gene's germline CDR1 is MDHEN and CDR2 SYDVKM. V was trimmed by 7 bases and J by 0 bases, leaving 10 bases between them. This CDR3 is built from 14 residues. The CDR3 DNA is TGTGCCAGCAACCTGGGGGGAGCCAAAAACATTCAGTACTTC. Amino acids: CASNLGGAKNIQYF.

This clonotype appeared a few times. V and J are TRBV7-2 and TRBJ1-3; weak D call: TRBD1 (6 bases). There are 15 residues in the CDR3. Deletions cut 5 bases from V and 3 bases from J, with 14 bases between. Looked up from germline, CDR1 is SGHTA and CDR2 is FQGNSA. CDR3: CASSRDTGGGNTIYF. The CDR3 nucleotides read TGTGCCAGCAGCAGGGACACCGGAGGTGGAAACACCATATATTTT. Supplemented by reference TRBV7-2 and TRBJ1-3, the full variable domain reads GAGVSQSPSNKVTEKGKDVELRCDPISGHTALYWYRQSLGQGLEFLIYFQGNSAPDKSGLPSDRFSAERTGGSVSTLTIQRTQQEDSAVYLCASSRDTGGGNTIYFGEGSWLTVV.

This clonotype occurred a few times. A junction boundary mismatches the germline segment, possibly from a read error. The chain is built from TRBV18 and TRBJ1-1, with D tentatively TRBD1 (5 bases). Germline V gene sequence: CDR1 KGHSH, CDR2 LQKENI. This CDR3 spans 15 amino acids. The CDR3 loop is CASSPRGEVNTEAFF. For the CDR3, the DNA is TGTGCCAGCTCCCCACGAGGGGAGGTGAACACTGAAGCTTTCTTT. Full variable domain (remainder filled in from reference TRBV18 and TRBJ1-1): NAGVMQNPRHLVRRRGQEARLRCSPMKGHSHVYWYRQLPEEGLKFMVYLQKENIIDESGMPKERFSAEFPKEGPSILRIQQVVRGDSAAYFCASSPRGEVNTEAFFGQGTRLTVV.

The V gene is TRBV4-3, the J gene TRBJ2-2; 10 bases fit TRBD2. V lost 2 bases and J lost 5; bases outside the gene matches: 11. Germline loops: CDR1 LGHNA, CDR2 YSLEER. This CDR3 comprises 18 residues. The CDR3 DNA is TGCGCCAGCAGCCAAAGCCTAGCGGGGGATCCACGGACCGGGGAGCTGTTTTTT. Residues: CASSQSLAGDPRTGELFF.

The rearrangement uses TRBV5-1 and TRBJ2-1; 7 nucleotides line up with TRBD1. Germline V gene lookup returns CDR1 SGHRS and CDR2 YFSETQ. The CDR3 length is 13 residues. With V trimmed by 4 bases and J by 8 bases, 6 bases remained unmatched. This chain's CDR3 is CASSPKGAHEQFF. In nucleotides, the CDR3 is TGCGCCAGCAGCCCAAAGGGGGCACATGAGCAGTTCTTC.